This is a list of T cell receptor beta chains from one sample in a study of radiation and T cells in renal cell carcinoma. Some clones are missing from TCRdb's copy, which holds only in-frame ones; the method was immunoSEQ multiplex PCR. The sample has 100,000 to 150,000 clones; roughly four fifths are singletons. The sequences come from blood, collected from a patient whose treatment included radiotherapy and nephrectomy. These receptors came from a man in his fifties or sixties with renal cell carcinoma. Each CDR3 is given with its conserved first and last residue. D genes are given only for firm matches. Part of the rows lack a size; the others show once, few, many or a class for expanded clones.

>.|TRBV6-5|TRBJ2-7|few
CASSYSSRGYSYEQYF
TGTGCCAGCAGTTACTCGTCCCGGGGCTATTCCTACGAGCAGTACTTC
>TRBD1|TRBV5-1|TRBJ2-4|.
CASSLGQGYFAKNIQYF
TGCGCCAGCAGCTTGGGACAGGGGTATTTTGCCAAAAACATTCAGTACTTC
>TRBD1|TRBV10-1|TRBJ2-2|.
CAAAPGQGKDGELFF
TGCGCCGCAGCACCGGGACAGGGGAAGGACGGGGAGCTGTTTTTT
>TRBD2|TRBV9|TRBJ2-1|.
CASSVGGTSKSYNEQFF
TGTGCCAGCAGCGTAGGGGGGACTAGTAAGTCCTACAATGAGCAGTTCTTC
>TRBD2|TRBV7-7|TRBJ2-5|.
CASSFRPPRTSGGAEETQYF
TGTGCTAGCAGCTTCAGACCCCCCAGGACTAGCGGGGGCGCAGAAGAGACCCAGTACTTC
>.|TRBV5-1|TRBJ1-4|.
CASSLYDGEKLFF
TGCGCCAGCAGCTTGTATGACGGAGAAAAACTGTTTTTT
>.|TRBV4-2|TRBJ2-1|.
CASSQGGEGQFF
TGTGCCAGCAGCCAAGGGGGAGAAGGGCAGTTCTTC
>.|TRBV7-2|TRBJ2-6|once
CASSLERRANVLTF
TGTGCCAGCAGCTTGGAGCGGAGGGCCAACGTCCTGACTTTC
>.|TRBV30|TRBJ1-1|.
CAWSAGQGRTEAFF
TGTGCCTGGAGTGCCGGGCAGGGTCGAACTGAAGCTTTCTTT
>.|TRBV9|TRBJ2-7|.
CASSVGNGKQYF
TGTGCCAGCAGCGTAGGGAACGGCAAGCAGTACTTC
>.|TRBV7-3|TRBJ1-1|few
CASSLTGTVNTEAFF
TGTGCCAGCAGCTTAACGGGGACTGTGAACACTGAAGCTTTCTTT
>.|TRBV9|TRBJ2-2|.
CASSVAGREGGELFF
TGTGCCAGCAGCGTAGCGGGCAGGGAAGGAGGGGAGCTGTTTTTT
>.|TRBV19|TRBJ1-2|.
CASSHGQNYGYTF
TGTGCCAGTAGCCACGGACAGAACTATGGCTACACCTTC
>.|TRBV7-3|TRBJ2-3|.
CASSLGLLDTQYF
TGTGCCAGCAGCCTAGGACTGTTAGATACGCAGTATTTT
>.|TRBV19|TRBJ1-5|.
CASSILGTVGNQPQHF
TGTGCCAGTAGTATTCTGGGTACAGTTGGCAATCAGCCCCAGCATTTT
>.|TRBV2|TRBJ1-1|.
CASSDTGIAASEAFF
TGTGCCAGCAGTGATACAGGGATTGCAGCCTCTGAAGCTTTCTTT
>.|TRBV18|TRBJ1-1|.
CASSPPAGAANTEAFF
TGTGCCAGCTCACCACCGGCAGGGGCTGCGAACACTGAAGCTTTCTTT
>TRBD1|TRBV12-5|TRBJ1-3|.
CASGSDREYGNTIYF
TGTGCTAGTGGTTCGGACAGGGAGTATGGAAACACCATATATTTT
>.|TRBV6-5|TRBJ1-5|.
CASRMGPNSNQPQHF
TGTGCCAGCAGGATGGGGCCGAATAGCAATCAGCCCCAGCATTTT
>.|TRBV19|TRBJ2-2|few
CASSIGADTGELFF
TGTGCCAGTAGTATAGGTGCGGACACCGGGGAGCTGTTTTTT
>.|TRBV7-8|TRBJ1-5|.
CASSLTNQPQHF
TGTGCCAGCAGCTTGACTAATCAGCCCCAGCATTTT
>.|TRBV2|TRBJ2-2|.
CASSEEGAGELFF
TGTGCCAGCAGTGAGGAGGGGGCCGGGGAGCTGTTTTTT